Presented here are 20 T cell receptor beta chains from one specimen sequenced in a study of blood T cells in healthy people across ages. The authors ran a second PCR of about 7 to 11 cycles using a sample-barcoded 5' primer and a J-beta primer mix. TCRdb re-called the 5' RACE reads through MiXCR, storing one row per CDR3 protein. Among 1.8 million or so distinct CDR3 sequences listed, about two fifths were seen once. The sample comprised blood. The source is a human donor in good health.

Turning to this clonotype: This may arise from a read error, as a much more abundant clone is one base away. The gene calls are TRBV27 and TRBJ1-2; TRBD1 might be the D (6 bases). This CDR3 has 15 residues. Germline CDR1 and CDR2: MNHEY and SMNVEV (reference sequence). CDR3 region: CTSSLASTGRGGYTF. CDR3 nucleotide sequence: TGTACCAGCAGTTTGGCATCGACAGGTCGAGGGGGCTACACCTTC.

There are a few counts of this clonotype. J is TRBJ2-4 and V is TRBV5-1; 7 bases agree with TRBD2. The germline V gene has CDR1 SGHRS and CDR2 YFSETQ. V trimming: 2 bases; J trimming: 13 bases; junction bases outside the gene matches: 15. The CDR3 has 15 residues. The CDR3 DNA reads TGCGCCAGCAGCTTAACTAGCGATTCCTACAATGAGCAGTACTTC. Protein: CASSLTSDSYNEQYF.

The chain's CDR3 is CSARAILSGADTEAFF. CDR3 DNA sequence: TGCAGTGCTAGAGCCATCCTGTCGGGGGCAGACACTGAAGCTTTCTTT. The V call is TRBV20-1, the J call TRBJ1-1; D perhaps matches TRBD1 (6 bases). The CDR3 has 16 amino acids. CDR1 is DFQATT, CDR2 SNEGSKA, per germline (reference sequence). Between the trimmed V and J ends, which lost 1 base and 3 bases, there was a span of 18 bases.

V gene TRBV7-2 combines with J gene TRBJ2-5, with D tentatively TRBD2 (6 bases). There are 16 residues in the CDR3. Germline values: CDR1 SGHTA, CDR2 FQGNSA. V was clipped by 1 base and J by 4 bases, with 16 bases between them. This CDR3 is CASSLGGVLGRETQYF. CDR3 in DNA: TGTGCCAGCAGCTTAGGGGGGGTTCTAGGACGAGAGACCCAGTACTTC.

This clonotype came up a few times. The gene calls are TRBV4-3 and TRBJ2-1; no clear D. The CDR3 extends over 16 amino acids. With 1 base removed from V and 0 bases from J, the gap between germline ends came to 10 bases. Germline-derived CDR1 and CDR2 are LGHNA and YSLEER. The CDR3 sequence is CASSQGSGSSYNEQFF. DNA for the CDR3: TGCGCCAGCAGCCAAGGTTCTGGTAGCTCCTACAATGAGCAGTTCTTC.

This clonotype was counted between two and nine times. This chain joins TRBV5-1 and TRBJ2-1; TRBD2 might be the D (5 bases). The ends were cut back, 0 bases at V and 4 bases at J, with 14 bases in the middle. This CDR3 has 16 amino acids. Germline loops: CDR1 SGHRS, CDR2 YFSETQ. CDR3 sequence: CASSLGGLERYNEQFF. CDR3 nucleotide sequence: TGCGCCAGCAGCTTGGGCGGACTGGAACGATACAATGAGCAGTTCTTC.

The chain carries TRBV3-1 and TRBJ2-5; TRBD2 is a possible D gene (6 bases). V was shortened by 0 bases and J by 1 base, with 12 bases between the two germline ends. The germline V gene encodes CDR1 LGHDT and CDR2 YNNKEL (reference sequence). The CDR3 runs to 16 residues. The CDR3 sequence: CASSQDWRGPQETQYF. In DNA form, the CDR3 reads TGTGCCAGCAGCCAAGATTGGCGGGGACCCCAAGAGACCCAGTACTTC.

This clonotype was counted between two and nine times. The chain couples TRBV4-1 to TRBJ1-5, with D hard to call. The V gene lost 0 bases and the J gene lost 0 bases, with 21 bases spanning the gap. The CDR3 consists of 20 residues. The germline V gene has CDR1 MGHRA and CDR2 YSYEKL. CDR3 loop: CASSQEDKGSPGYSNQPQHF. The CDR3 DNA is TGCGCCAGCAGCCAAGAAGATAAAGGCAGCCCCGGTTATAGCAATCAGCCCCAGCATTTT.

V gene TRBV4-1 combines with J gene TRBJ2-7; D possibly uses TRBD1 or TRBD2 (5 bases each). The CDR3 has 16 amino acids. The V and J ends lost 0 bases and 3 bases respectively, with 15 bases between them. CDR1 MGHRA and CDR2 YSYEKL come from the germline V gene. DNA for the CDR3: TGCGCCAGCAGCCAAGAGGAAAGGGGAGCATACTACGAGCAGTACTTC. It translates to CASSQEERGAYYEQYF.

Concerning this clonotype: One end of the junction does not line up with germline, which may come from a read error. The V and J genes are TRBV28 and TRBJ2-1; TRBD1 or TRBD2 may be the D gene (6 bases each). CDR3 length: 15 residues. The germline V gene has CDR1 MDHEN and CDR2 SYDVKM. The DNA for the CDR3 is TGTGACAGCAGTCGCGGGACATTAGAAGGCGATGAGCAGTTCTTC. This codes for CDSSRGTLEGDEQFF.

This clonotype has more than one count but fewer than ten. The chain recombines TRBV7-2 with TRBJ2-1; D unresolved. V was trimmed by 5 bases and J by 6 bases, leaving 14 bases between them. Looked up from germline, CDR1 is SGHTA and CDR2 is FQGNSA. The CDR3 length is 14 residues. The CDR3 coding sequence is TGTGCCAGCAGCATAGACGACTCCACCAATGAGCAGTTCTTC. The encoded protein is CASSIDDSTNEQFF.

The V gene is TRBV20-1, the J gene TRBJ2-4, with 7 nucleotides matching TRBD1. The J call may be faulty, since TRBJ2-7 better matches the DNA end. Germline CDR1 and CDR2: DFQATT and SNEGSKA (reference sequence). The CDR3 totals 14 residues. The DNA for the CDR3 is TGCAGTGCTAGTGGGCAGGGGGAAGGAAACGAGCAGTACTTC. This translates into CSASGQGEGNEQYF.

The chain recombines TRBV7-9 with TRBJ2-1, with 9 bases that match TRBD1. Per the germline V gene, CDR1 is SEHNR and CDR2 is FQNEAQ (reference sequence). V lost 2 bases to trimming and J lost 8 bases; unmatched junction nucleotides: 7. The CDR3 has 15 residues. As DNA, the CDR3 is TGTGCCAGCAGCTTAAGGGACAGGGAAATCCATGAGCAGTTCTTC. It encodes CASSLRDREIHEQFF.

The gene calls are TRBV9 and TRBJ2-4, with D perhaps matching TRBD2 (7 bases). CDR3 length: 15 amino acids. Trimming took 7 bases from V and 13 from J, leaving 27 bases between them. Germline assignment: CDR1 SGDLS and CDR2 YYNGEE. In nucleotides, the CDR3 is TGTGCCAGCTCACCTGGGGGGGCCGCTACCTACGACCAGTACTTC. Residues: CASSPGGAATYDQYF.

The chain couples TRBV7-2 to TRBJ2-7; 8 positions match TRBD2. The CDR3 length is 15 residues. The germline V gene encodes CDR1 SGHTA and CDR2 FQGNSA. Germline trimming cut 1 base from V and 4 bases from J; bases unmatched to any gene: 6. CDR3 region: CASSLDGTSRYEQYF. CDR3 sequence (DNA): TGTGCCAGCAGCTTAGACGGGACTAGTAGGTACGAGCAGTACTTC.

This clonotype occurred many times. The genes are TRBV4-2 and TRBJ2-3, with 12 bases lining up with TRBD2. CDR1 and CDR2 from the germline V gene are LGHNA and YNFKEQ. The CDR3 is made up of 16 amino acids. With V trimmed by 4 bases and J by 2 bases, 4 bases remained unmatched. CDR3 sequence (DNA): TGTGCCAGCAGCCCCGGACTAGCGGGGTACACAGATACGCAGTATTTT. Its protein is CASSPGLAGYTDTQYF.

This clonotype was observed a few times. CDR3 sequence: CSSDGQGNGYTF. Written as DNA, the CDR3 is TGCAGCAGCGACGGTCAGGGTAATGGCTACACCTTC. The J gene is TRBJ1-2, the V gene TRBV29-1; D is possibly TRBD1 (5 bases). The V end was cut by 8 bases, the J end by 6 bases, with 16 bases between. The CDR3 is 12 residues long. Germline CDR1 and CDR2: SQVTM and ANQGSEA.

There are a few counts of this clonotype. The V call is TRBV12-3 or TRBV12-4, the J call TRBJ2-7; 8 bases line up with TRBD1. The CDR3 runs to 14 residues. Trimming cost V 3 bases and J 5 bases; bases outside gene matches: 6. The CDR3 spells CASSLWQGANEQYF. For the CDR3, the DNA is TGTGCCAGCAGTTTGTGGCAGGGGGCGAACGAGCAGTACTTC.

This chain connects TRBV5-7 to TRBJ2-5, with D maybe TRBD1 (5 bases). TRBV5-7 is labeled an ORF, and its function is uncertain. The CDR3 contains 13 residues. V lost 3 bases and J 11 bases, leaving 17 bases between the germline ends. In nucleotides, the CDR3 is TGTGCCAGCAGCTCAGGGCAGTACAATGAGCAGTACTTC. It codes for CASSSGQYNEQYF.

At least ten counts were recorded for this clonotype. This rearrangement joins TRBV19 to TRBJ2-7; 8 bases align to TRBD2. The CDR3 totals 16 residues. V shed 4 bases and J 1 base; nucleotides not matched to a gene: 9. The germline V gene encodes CDR1 LNHDA and CDR2 SQIVND (reference sequence). CDR3 loop: CASSKTGTSGSYEQYF. DNA of the CDR3: TGTGCCAGTAGTAAAACCGGGACTAGTGGGTCCTACGAGCAGTACTTC.